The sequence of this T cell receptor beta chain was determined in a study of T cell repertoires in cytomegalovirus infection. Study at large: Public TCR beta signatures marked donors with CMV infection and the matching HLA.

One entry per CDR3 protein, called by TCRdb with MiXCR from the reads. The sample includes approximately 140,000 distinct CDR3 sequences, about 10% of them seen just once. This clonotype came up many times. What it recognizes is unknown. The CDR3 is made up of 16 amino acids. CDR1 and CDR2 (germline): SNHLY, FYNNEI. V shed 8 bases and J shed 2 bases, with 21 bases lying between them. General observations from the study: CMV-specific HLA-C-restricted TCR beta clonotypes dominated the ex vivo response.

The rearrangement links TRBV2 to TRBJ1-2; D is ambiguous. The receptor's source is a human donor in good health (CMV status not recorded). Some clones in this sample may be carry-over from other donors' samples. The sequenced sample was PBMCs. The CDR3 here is CASAGLTRKNNYGYTF. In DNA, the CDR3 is TGTGCCAGCGCCGGACTGACTCGGAAAAACAACTATGGCTACACCTTC.